These T cell receptor beta chains were read from a single sample in a study of blood T cell repertoires in COVID-19. Here immunoSEQ multiplex PCR was the method, and the copy in TCRdb shows in-frame clones only, minus some. The profile shows 350,000 to 500,000 clones, 80% to 90% of them singletons. Sequenced material: peripheral blood. These receptors came from a man aged 18 to 30 with COVID-19, enrolled during active disease. Each CDR3 is given with its conserved first and last residue. D genes are given only for firm matches. Clone size is stated in some rows and not others, as once, few, many or a class when expanded.

j_gene | d_gene | v_gene | abundance | CDR3nt | CDR3aa
TRBJ2-5 | NA | TRBV18 | NA | TGTGCCAGCTCACCACCCAGTCAGAAGGAGACCCAGTACTTC | CASSPPSQKETQYF
TRBJ1-6 | NA | TRBV4-1 | once | TGCGCCAGCAGCCACAATACGGGTACCAATTCACCCCTCCACTTT | CASSHNTGTNSPLHF
TRBJ2-7 | TRBD2 | TRBV10-1 | NA | TGCGCCAGCAGTGAGATAGCGGGGCTTTCCTACGAGCAGTACTTC | CASSEIAGLSYEQYF
TRBJ2-3 | NA | TRBV7-6 | NA | TGTGCCAGCAGCTTGACCGGGACTAGCACAGATACGCAGTATTTT | CASSLTGTSTDTQYF
TRBJ1-2 | TRBD1 | TRBV19 | NA | TGTGCCAGTAGTTCGGGACAGGGAGATGGCTACACCTTC | CASSSGQGDGYTF
TRBJ1-2 | NA | TRBV11-2 | NA | TGTGCCAGCAGCGCAGTTAGGAGGACAGCTTCTAACTATGGCTACACCTTC | CASSAVRRTASNYGYTF
TRBJ1-5 | NA | TRBV13 | once | TGTGCCAGCAGCTTAGCCCCCGGTCAGCCCCAGCATTTT | CASSLAPGQPQHF
TRBJ2-3 | NA | TRBV5-1 | NA | TGCGCCAGCACCCGGCGGGATGCAGATACGCAGTATTTT | CASTRRDADTQYF
TRBJ2-7 | TRBD2 | TRBV9 | NA | TGTGCCAGCAGCGTAAAAGCGGGAGGAGTCTACGAGCAGTACTTC | CASSVKAGGVYEQYF
TRBJ1-1 | NA | TRBV7-8 | NA | TGTGCCAGCAGCTTACCGGTTGACAGGTTAAGCACTGAAGCTTTCTTT | CASSLPVDRLSTEAFF
TRBJ2-7 | TRBD2 | TRBV2 | NA | TGTGCCAGCAGTGAAGGGGGGGCTAGCGGGACCTACGAGCAGTACTTC | CASSEGGASGTYEQYF
TRBJ2-2 | TRBD2 | TRBV2 | NA | TGTGCCAGCAGGGAACTAGCGGGCTACACCGGGGAGCTGTTTTTT | CASRELAGYTGELFF
TRBJ2-2 | TRBD2 | TRBV2 | NA | TGTGCCAGCAGCCAACGCGGGGGTTACACCGGGGAGCTGTTTTTT | CASSQRGGYTGELFF
TRBJ2-7 | TRBD2 | TRBV12-5 | NA | TGTGCTAGTGGTCAGCGACTAGCGCCGGCCTACGAGCAGTACTTC | CASGQRLAPAYEQYF
TRBJ1-5 | NA | TRBV19 | NA | TGTGCCAGTAAAAAGTCAGATAGCAATCAGCCCCAGCATTTT | CASKKSDSNQPQHF
TRBJ1-1 | NA | TRBV6-6 | NA | TGTGCCTGTCTGTTCCAGTTGAACACTGAAGCTTTCTTT | CACLFQLNTEAFF
TRBJ2-3 | TRBD2 | TRBV7-9 | NA | TGTGCCAGCAGCTTAGCCCCGGGGGGGACGGCCGGAGCAGATACGCAGTATTTT | CASSLAPGGTAGADTQYF
TRBJ1-2 | NA | TRBV21-1 | NA | TGTGCCAGCAGCAAAATCTTCAAGTTGGCAGGGAAGAACTATGGCTACACCTTC | CASSKIFKLAGKNYGYTF
TRBJ1-1 | TRBD1 | TRBV5-4 | NA | TGTGCCAGCAGCTCCACCGGGACAGCTACGCGTTTC | CASSSTGTATRF
TRBJ2-2 | NA | TRBV10-1 | NA | TGCGCCAGCAGCCAGAACAGGGTCGGGGAGCTGTTTTTT | CASSQNRVGELFF
TRBJ1-5 | NA | TRBV3-1/TRBV3-2 | NA | TGTGCCAGCAGCCAAGACAGGGCGGCCAATCAGCCCCAGCATTTT | CASSQDRAANQPQHF
TRBJ2-1 | NA | TRBV7-9 | few | TGTGCCAGCAGCTTATCCGTTCGGTACAATGAGCAGTTCTTC | CASSLSVRYNEQFF
TRBJ1-2 | TRBD1 | TRBV19 | NA | TGTGCCAGTAGTAGTACAGGGGGGAACTATGGCTACACCTTC | CASSSTGGNYGYTF
TRBJ2-7 | NA | TRBV25-1 | NA | TGTGCCATAGATTGCCTTAGGACTGACCTTACCTACGAGCAGTACTTC | CAIDCLRTDLTYEQYF
TRBJ2-7 | TRBD2 | TRBV2 | NA | TGTGCCAGCACGGGCGGGAGTTACGAGCAGTACTTC | CASTGGSYEQYF
TRBJ1-4 | TRBD1 | TRBV5-1 | NA | TGCGCCAGCAGCTTGGACAGGGGAAAGAAAAAACTGTTTTTT | CASSLDRGKKKLFF
TRBJ1-1 | NA | TRBV29-1 | few | TGCAGCGTTGACAGGAACACTGAAGCTTTCTTT | CSVDRNTEAFF
TRBJ1-6 | NA | TRBV28 | NA | TGTGCCAGCAGTTTTTATCGCCTCAGCTCCTATAATTCACCCCTCCACTTT | CASSFYRLSSYNSPLHF
TRBJ1-6 | NA | TRBV28 | NA | TGTGCCAGCAGTTTGGGGGGGTATAATTCACCCCTCCACTTT | CASSLGGYNSPLHF
TRBJ1-6 | TRBD1 | TRBV6-5 | NA | TGTGCCAGCAGTTATAGGGACAGGGCTCGCTCACCCCTCCACTTT | CASSYRDRARSPLHF
TRBJ2-5 | NA | TRBV21-1 | NA | TGTGCCAGCCTACTGACAGGGGTACACGAGACCCAGTACTTC | CASLLTGVHETQYF
TRBJ2-5 | TRBD1 | TRBV25-1 | NA | TGTGCCAGCAGTGAATGGGACAGGGGGCGTGAGACCCAGTACTTC | CASSEWDRGRETQYF
TRBJ2-2 | TRBD1 | TRBV5-1 | NA | TGCGCCAGCAGCCCCGGGACAGGGACGAACACCGGGGAGCTGTTTTTT | CASSPGTGTNTGELFF
TRBJ1-1 | NA | TRBV11-2 | NA | TGTGCCAGCAGCCCCGGGTGGGGGGAGACGGTCATGAACACTGAAGCTTTCTTT | CASSPGWGETVMNTEAFF
TRBJ2-2 | TRBD1 | TRBV7-8 | NA | TGTGCCAGCAGCTTTCGGGGTCCGGGGCTAAGGGGGCCCGTCACCGGGGAGCTGTTTTTT | CASSFRGPGLRGPVTGELFF
TRBJ1-1 | NA | TRBV6-4 | few | TGTGCCAGCAGCCCTAGCGGGGCGAACACTGAAGCTTTCTTT | CASSPSGANTEAFF
TRBJ2-5 | NA | TRBV6-5 | NA | TGTGCCAGCAGTATCTATCGGGGACAAGAGACCCAGTACTTC | CASSIYRGQETQYF
TRBJ2-7 | NA | TRBV7-9 | NA | TGTGCCAGCAGCTTAGCCCAGGGCCTGCACTTC | CASSLAQGLHF
TRBJ2-3 | TRBD2 | TRBV3-1/TRBV3-2 | NA | TGTGCCAGCAGCCAAAGGACGCTAGCGGGGGGGCTGACAGATACGCAGTATTTT | CASSQRTLAGGLTDTQYF
TRBJ1-2 | NA | TRBV24-1 | once | TGTGCCACCAGTGAAGTGGACACTAACTATGGCTACACCTTC | CATSEVDTNYGYTF
TRBJ2-1 | TRBD1 | TRBV18 | NA | TGTGCCAGCTCATCAGACAGGGTCGGGTACAATGAGCAGTTCTTC | CASSSDRVGYNEQFF
TRBJ2-3 | NA | TRBV2 | once | TGTGCCAGCAGTGGATGGGACTCAACAGATACGCAGTATTTT | CASSGWDSTDTQYF